Shown below are 10 T cell receptor beta chains from a single sample sequenced in a study of blood T cell repertoires in COVID-19. Data came from immunoSEQ multiplex PCR; TCRdb stores just in-frame clones and leaves some out. The sample includes under 350,000 clones, 85% to 90% of them seen just once. Sample: peripheral blood. The receptor source for this set is a man aged 40-50 years with acute or convalescent COVID-19.

The chain is built from TRBV6-5 and TRBJ1-6; a possible D gene is TRBD1 (6 bases). V was shortened by 7 bases and J by 7 bases, with 14 bases between the two germline ends. The CDR3 totals 14 residues. Per germline, CDR1 MNHEY and CDR2 SVGAGI. CDR3 protein: CASTTGRENSPLHF. The CDR3 DNA sequence: TGTGCCAGCACAACAGGGAGGGAGAATTCACCCCTCCACTTT.

The chain links TRBV19 to TRBJ1-1, with 7 bases matching TRBD1. This CDR3 contains 16 residues. V was pared by 8 bases and J by 0 bases, with 12 bases of the junction left unmatched. Germline CDR1 reads LNHDA; CDR2 reads SQIVND (reference sequence). The CDR3 DNA is TGTGCCAGTGCGACCCCGGGACAGTCGATGAACACTGAAGCTTTCTTT. Its translation: CASATPGQSMNTEAFF. Complete variable domain (other parts from reference TRBV19 and TRBJ1-1): DGGITQSPKYLFRKEGQNVTLSCEQNLNHDAMYWYRQDPGQGLRLIYYSQIVNDFQKGDIAEGYSVSREKKESFPLTVTSAQKNPTAFYLCASATPGQSMNTEAFFGQGTRLTVV.

V gene TRBV12-3 or TRBV12-4 combines with J gene TRBJ1-3; TRBD1 matches 7 bases. V gave up 3 bases and J gave up 8 bases; unmatched junction bases: 4. The length of the CDR3 is 13 residues. CDR3 in DNA: TGTGCCAGCAGTTTGACAGGGACCGACACCATATATTTT. Protein product: CASSLTGTDTIYF.

The chain is built from TRBV7-9 and TRBJ1-2; D unresolved. The CDR3 length is 13 residues. The ends were cut back, 2 bases at V and 4 bases at J, with 8 bases in the middle. The germline V gene has CDR1 SEHNR and CDR2 FQNEAQ (reference sequence). The CDR3, as DNA: TGTGCCAGCAGCTTATCCGGTCTCTATGGCTACACCTTC. It is translated as CASSLSGLYGYTF.

The V call is TRBV5-1, the J call TRBJ2-7, with 8 bases that match TRBD2. The germline gives CDR1 SGHRS, CDR2 YFSETQ. The CDR3 contains 16 residues. V gave up 1 base and J gave up 1 base; unmatched junction bases: 7. In nucleotides, the CDR3 is TGCGCCAGCAGCTTGACTAGCGGCTCACTTTCCTACGAGCAGTACTTC. Translation gives CASSLTSGSLSYEQYF.

Remarks on this clone: The same CDR3 arises from other DNA sequences in this sample as well. V and J are TRBV5-1 and TRBJ2-1, with 7 bases fitting TRBD1. V trimming: 0 bases; J trimming: 4 bases; junction bases outside the gene matches: 1. Germline V CDR1 and CDR2: SGHRS, YFSETQ. The CDR3 loop spans 14 amino acids. This chain's CDR3 is CASSLGDSYNEQFF. CDR3 bases: TGCGCCAGCAGCTTGGGGGACAGTTACAATGAGCAGTTCTTC.

This chain connects TRBV7-8 to TRBJ1-2; tentative D call: TRBD1 (6 bases). V was clipped by 6 bases and J by 0 bases, with 20 bases between them. Germline loops: CDR1 SGHVS, CDR2 FQNEAQ. There are 17 residues in the CDR3. The CDR3 DNA is TGTGCCAGCAGTTTTTTTGGACAGTTAAACGCTAACTATGGCTACACCTTC. It is translated as CASSFFGQLNANYGYTF.

The rearrangement joins TRBV5-8 to TRBJ2-3, with a possible D match to TRBD2 (6 bases). Germline CDR1 SGHTS, CDR2 YDEGEE. V dropped 2 bases and J dropped 5 bases, with 12 bases sitting between them. CDR3 length: 14 residues. This CDR3 reads CASSLAGAQDTQYF. The CDR3 region has the DNA TGTGCCAGCAGCTTAGCGGGTGCTCAAGATACGCAGTATTTT.

The chain is built from TRBV9 and TRBJ1-2; TRBD1 matches at 8 bases. Germline trimming cut 2 bases from V and 3 bases from J; bases unmatched to any gene: 3. Germline values: CDR1 SGDLS, CDR2 YYNGEE. The CDR3 consists of 14 residues. DNA of the CDR3: TGTGCCAGCAGCGTGGAGGACAGGGACTATGGCTACACCTTC. Translation gives CASSVEDRDYGYTF.

The CDR3 sequence is CASIRQGWEKLFF. The CDR3, as DNA: TGTGCCAGCATCAGACAGGGTTGGGAAAAACTGTTTTTT. This chain uses TRBV6-5 with TRBJ1-4; 7 positions agree with TRBD1. The CDR3 totals 13 residues. Unmatched junction bases numbered 7, after V lost 7 bases and J lost 8 bases. Germline-derived CDR1 and CDR2 are MNHEY and SVGAGI.